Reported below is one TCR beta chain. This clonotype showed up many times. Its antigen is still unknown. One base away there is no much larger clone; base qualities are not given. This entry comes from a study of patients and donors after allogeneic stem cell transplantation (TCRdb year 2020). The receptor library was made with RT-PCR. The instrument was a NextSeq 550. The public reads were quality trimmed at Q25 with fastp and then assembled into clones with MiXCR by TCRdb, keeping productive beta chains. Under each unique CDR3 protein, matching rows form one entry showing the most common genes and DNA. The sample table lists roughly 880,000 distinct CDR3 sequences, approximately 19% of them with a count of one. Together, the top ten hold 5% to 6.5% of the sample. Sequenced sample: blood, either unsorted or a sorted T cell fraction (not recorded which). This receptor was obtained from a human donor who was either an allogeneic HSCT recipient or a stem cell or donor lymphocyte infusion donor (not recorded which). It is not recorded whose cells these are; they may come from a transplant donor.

The nucleotide sequence is TGTGCCAGCAGTTTTCGCGGGAGGGTGGAGACCCAGTACTTC. Translated, this gives CASSFRGRVETQYF. Here the chain combines TRBV12-3 or TRBV12-4 and TRBJ2-5; the central 9 bases match TRBD2. From cysteine to phenylalanine, the CDR3 is 14 amino acids long. Only the CDR3 region is kept as DNA, spanning 42 bases read in frame from base 1. Relative to germline, V is missing 3 bases and J is missing 5 bases, with 4 bases of the junction outside any gene match.